The present T cell receptor (beta chain) was sequenced within a study of blood T cell repertoires in COVID-19. For the study at large: Acute and convalescent COVID-19 specimens originated in the United States, Italy and Spain. T cells, B-cell-depleted T cells, or PBMCs supplied cDNA or gDNA.

The authors' processing: Reference gene primer amplification gave nucleated cell count estimates. Profiled with immunoSEQ multiplex PCR; TCRdb holds only in-frame clones, not every one. For V, J and clone size, that table is used; D and trimming come from the DNA. The repertoire holds 68,000 or so clones, with over 75% as singletons. Germline V gene lookup returns CDR1 SGHVS and CDR2 FQNEAQ. The CDR3 has 17 amino acids. The J segment lost 2 bases and the V segment lost 5 bases, leaving 8 bases of the junction unmatched. This TCR was sampled from a man aged 45-60 years with active COVID-19. Sequenced: peripheral blood. The chain recombines TRBV7-8 with TRBJ2-2, with TRBD2 matching 10 bases. The CDR3 protein is CASSPGVAGGNTGELFF. DNA for the CDR3: TGTGCCAGCAGCCCCGGGGTAGCGGGAGGAAACACCGGGGAGCTGTTTTTT.